This T cell receptor beta chain derives from a study of CD4 T cells in relation to SARS-CoV-2 and coronaviruses. Note on this clone: What it recognizes is unknown.

TCRdb keeps only in-frame clones here, not all; method: immunoSEQ multiplex PCR. The sample holds 12,000 or so clones, 69% seen once. This CDR3 is 12 amino acids long. The V end lost 3 bases, the J end lost 10 bases, and 10 bases lay between the germline ends. Germline V gene sequence: CDR1 ENHRY, CDR2 SYGVKD. Before the COVID-19 pandemic, during about 2011-2019, CD4+ T cells were taken from unexposed donors. CD4+ T cells were isolated from the cells after about nine days of culture. Unexposed-donor CD4+ T cells were probed with SARS-CoV-2 S/N and four cold-coronavirus spikes, cells permitting. The sequenced sample consisted of CD4+ T cells from PBMCs, cultured in vitro. The sequence came from a human donor in good health. The chain recombines TRBV10-3 with TRBJ2-1; D may be TRBD2 (5 bases). For the CDR3, the DNA is TGTGCCATCAGTGAAGAGGGATTCGAGCAGTTCTTC. Translated, it gives CAISEEGFEQFF.